This T cell receptor (beta chain) was recovered during a study of blood T cell repertoires in COVID-19. Study in general: COVID-19 samples collected from the United States, Italy and Spain covered acute and convalescent phases.

The CDR3 length is 13 residues. Trimming cost V 3 bases and J 4 bases, with 9 bases left between them. Looked up from germline, CDR1 is LNHDA and CDR2 is SQIVND (reference sequence). How the authors handled the data: How many nucleated cells were present was estimated from reference gene primer amplification. Sequencing used immunoSEQ multiplex PCR; TCRdb keeps in-frame clones, though not all of them. That table supplies the V and J calls and clone size; D and trimming were determined from the DNA. The table has approximately 150,000 clones, 84% seen once. V and J are TRBV19 and TRBJ1-1; D not resolved. Source material: peripheral blood. The sequence derives from a man younger than 40 with COVID-19, enrolled during active disease. CDR3: CASSMAGLTEAFF. CDR3 DNA sequence: TGTGCCAGTAGTATGGCAGGACTCACTGAAGCTTTCTTT.